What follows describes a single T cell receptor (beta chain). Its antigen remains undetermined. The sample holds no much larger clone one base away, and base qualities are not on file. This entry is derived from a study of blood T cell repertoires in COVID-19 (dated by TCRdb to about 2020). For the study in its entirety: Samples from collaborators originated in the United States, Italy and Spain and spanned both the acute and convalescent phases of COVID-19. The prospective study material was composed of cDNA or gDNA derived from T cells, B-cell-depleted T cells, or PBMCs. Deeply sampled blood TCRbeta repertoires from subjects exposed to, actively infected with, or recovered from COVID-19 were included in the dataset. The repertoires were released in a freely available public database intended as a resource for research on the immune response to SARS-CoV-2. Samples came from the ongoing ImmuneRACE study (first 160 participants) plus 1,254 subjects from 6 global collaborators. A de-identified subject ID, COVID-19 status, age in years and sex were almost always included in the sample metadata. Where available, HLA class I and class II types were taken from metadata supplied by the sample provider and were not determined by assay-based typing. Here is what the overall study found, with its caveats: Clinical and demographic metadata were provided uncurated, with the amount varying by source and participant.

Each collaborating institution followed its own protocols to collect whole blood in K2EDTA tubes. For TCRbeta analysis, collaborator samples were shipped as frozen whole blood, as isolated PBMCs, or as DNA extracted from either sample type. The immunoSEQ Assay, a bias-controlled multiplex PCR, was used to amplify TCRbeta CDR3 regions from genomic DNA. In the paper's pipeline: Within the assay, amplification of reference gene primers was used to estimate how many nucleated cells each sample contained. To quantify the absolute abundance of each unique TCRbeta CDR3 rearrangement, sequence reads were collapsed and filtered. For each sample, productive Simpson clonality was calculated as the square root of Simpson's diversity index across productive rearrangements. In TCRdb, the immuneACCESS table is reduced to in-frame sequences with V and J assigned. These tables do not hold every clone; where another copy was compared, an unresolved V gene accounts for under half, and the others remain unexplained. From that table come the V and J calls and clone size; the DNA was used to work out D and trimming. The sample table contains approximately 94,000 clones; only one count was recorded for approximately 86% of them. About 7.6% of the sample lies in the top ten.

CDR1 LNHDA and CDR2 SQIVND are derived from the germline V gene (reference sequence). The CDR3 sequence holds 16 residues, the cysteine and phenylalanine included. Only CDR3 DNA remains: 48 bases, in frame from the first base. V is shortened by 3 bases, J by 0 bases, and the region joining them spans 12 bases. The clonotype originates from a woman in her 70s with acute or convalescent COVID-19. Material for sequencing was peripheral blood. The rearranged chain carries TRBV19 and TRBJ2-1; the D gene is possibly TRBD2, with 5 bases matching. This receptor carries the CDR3 CASSMTSGSSYNEQFF. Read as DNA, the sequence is TGTGCCAGTAGTATGACGAGCGGAAGCTCCTACAATGAGCAGTTCTTC.